A single sample gave rise to the 19 T cell receptor beta chains below, sequenced in a study of human T cells and chemical hapten exposure. TCRdb independently ran MiXCR on the RACE reads; one entry per CDR3 protein. This table has 35,000 to 45,000 distinct CDR3 sequences, over 10% appearing once. Noted time point: pre-sensitization, week 0. Treatment here: therapeutic diphenylcyclopropenone sensitization with weekly scalp DPC. The sequencing used whole blood, collected in connection with sensitization to the hapten diphenylcyclopropenone (DPC). The source is a woman aged 25-40 years with alopecia areata. Some clones in this sample may be carry-over from other donors' samples.

This clonotype has a count of ten or more. J is TRBJ2-6 and V is TRBV2, with unresolved D. Between the trimmed V and J ends, which lost 5 bases and 0 bases, there was a span of 5 bases. This CDR3 region has 14 residues. Germline values: CDR1 SNHLY, CDR2 FYNNEI. The CDR3 DNA reads TGTGCCAGCAGTCCAAGCTCTGGGGCCAACGTCCTGACTTTC. This encodes CASSPSSGANVLTF. The full variable domain, its missing parts supplied by reference TRBV2 and TRBJ2-6, is EPEVTQTPSHQVTQMGQEVILRCVPISNHLYFYWYRQILGQKVEFLVSFYNNEISEKSEIFDDQFSVERPDGSNFTLKIRSTKLEDSAMYFCASSPSSGANVLTFGAGSRLTVL.

This clonotype appeared many times. This sequence joins TRBV2 and TRBJ1-5, with D unresolved. The germline V gene encodes CDR1 SNHLY and CDR2 FYNNEI. The V end lost 5 bases, the J end lost 0 bases, and 11 bases lay between the germline ends. The CDR3 runs 15 residues. In DNA form, the CDR3 reads TGTGCCAGCAGTCAGCGACTGTATAGCAATCAGCCCCAGCATTTT. Amino acid sequence: CASSQRLYSNQPQHF.

The sample holds many counts of this clonotype. The rearrangement links TRBV12-3 or TRBV12-4 to TRBJ2-7; a possible D gene is TRBD1 (5 bases). The germline V and J ends were trimmed by 3 bases and 6 bases, with 9 bases remaining between them. The CDR3 is 12 residues long. The CDR3 reads CASSFIGAEQYF. As DNA, the CDR3 is TGTGCCAGCAGTTTTATAGGGGCCGAGCAGTACTTC.

This clonotype was counted between two and nine times. This chain connects TRBV7-3 to TRBJ2-2, with 7 bases fitting TRBD2. Germline V gives CDR1 SGHTA, CDR2 FQGTGA. V gave up 5 bases and J gave up 4 bases; unmatched junction bases: 7. The CDR3 covers 15 residues. The CDR3, as DNA: TGTGCCAGCAGCGGTGCGGGAGTAGGCACCGGGGAGCTGTTTTTT. Translation: CASSGAGVGTGELFF.

This clonotype has a count of ten or more. V gene TRBV20-1 combines with J gene TRBJ1-5; the D is unclear. Looked up from germline, CDR1 is DFQATT and CDR2 is SNEGSKA (reference sequence). This CDR3 comprises 13 residues. Trimming left V 3 bases short and J 0 bases short, with 6 bases between. For the CDR3, the DNA is TGCAGTGCTAGGGGCTATAGCAATCAGCCCCAGCATTTT. Translation: CSARGYSNQPQHF.

This clonotype was observed many times. The gene calls are TRBV11-3 and TRBJ2-5; D is perhaps TRBD2 (6 bases). CDR1 and CDR2 from the germline V gene are SGHNT and YENEEA. V was clipped by 3 bases and J by 6 bases, with 14 bases between them. The CDR3 is 14 amino acids. CDR3 nucleotide sequence: TGTGCCAGCAGCTTGGTCCGGGGGATAAAGACCCAGTACTTC. Amino acid sequence: CASSLVRGIKTQYF.

V gene TRBV6-6 combines with J gene TRBJ1-5; D is undetermined. Trimming removed 7 bases from V and 7 bases from J, with 14 bases in between. Germline CDR1 reads MNHNY; CDR2 reads SVGAGI (reference sequence). This CDR3 contains 13 residues. The CDR3 sequence is CASTPWAEQPQHF. The CDR3 nucleotides read TGTGCCAGCACCCCCTGGGCGGAGCAGCCCCAGCATTTT.

Many counts were recorded for this clonotype. The chain employs TRBV9 and TRBJ2-5; D ambiguous. CDR1 SGDLS and CDR2 YYNGEE come from the germline V gene. V was clipped by 0 bases and J by 2 bases, with 11 bases between them. CDR3 length equals 15 residues. In DNA, the CDR3 is TGTGCCAGCAGCGTAGCCGTAGAGCGTCAAGAGACCCAGTACTTC. Protein: CASSVAVERQETQYF.

V is TRBV9 and J is TRBJ2-7; D is tentatively TRBD1 or TRBD2 (5 bases each). The CDR3 length is 15 residues. Germline V gene sequence: CDR1 SGDLS, CDR2 YYNGEE. The V gene lost 3 bases and the J gene lost 3 bases, with 16 bases spanning the gap. CDR3 nucleotides: TGTGCCAGCAGCGCCGAGGGACGGGGCCTCTACGAGCAGTACTTC. Translating it yields CASSAEGRGLYEQYF.

The chain joins TRBV12-3 or TRBV12-4 to TRBJ1-2; no clear D. The CDR3 has 12 residues. Trimming removed 5 bases at V and 4 bases at J, with 8 bases between. Here the CDR3 DNA reads TGTGCCAGCAGTCCCCAAGGCTATGGCTACACCTTC. Amino acids: CASSPQGYGYTF.

To note about this clonotype: The CDR3 end shows no conserved phenylalanine or tryptophan, and so a read error is likely. The genes are TRBV20-1 and TRBJ2-7, with a weak D call TRBD2 (5 bases). Trimming left V 1 base short and J 3 bases short, with 19 bases between. CDR1 is DFQATT and CDR2 is SNEGSKA in the germline V gene (reference sequence). The CDR3 is 16 residues long. In nucleotides, the CDR3 is TGCAGTGCTAGAGCCTTGCCCTCGGGAACAAACTACGAGCAGTACTTA. The encoded protein is CSARALPSGTNYEQYL.

The rearrangement uses TRBV29-1 and TRBJ2-1, with 10 bases fitting TRBD2. CDR1 and CDR2 from the germline V gene are SQVTM and ANQGSEA. The CDR3 is 14 residues long. The junction had 7 bases not matched to a gene; V was cut back by 6 bases and J by 5 bases. DNA for the CDR3: TGCAGCGTCTCCGGGACTAGCGTTAACAATGAGCAGTTCTTC. It encodes CSVSGTSVNNEQFF.

The chain joins TRBV6-2 or TRBV6-3 to TRBJ2-3; 10 nucleotides line up with TRBD2. CDR1 is MNHEY and CDR2 is SVGEGT in the germline V gene. V trimming: 8 bases; J trimming: 0 bases; junction bases outside the gene matches: 5. This CDR3 is 15 amino acids long. The CDR3 sequence is CASELAGGSTDTQYF. The CDR3 bases are TGTGCCAGCGAATTAGCGGGAGGAAGCACAGATACGCAGTATTTT.

This clonotype has just a few counts. The chain recombines TRBV2 with TRBJ2-2; D may correspond to TRBD1 or TRBD2 (6 bases each). The CDR3 has 16 residues. Trimming pared 0 bases from V and 3 bases from J, leaving 11 bases between. Germline V gene data show CDR1 as SNHLY and CDR2 as FYNNEI. The CDR3 protein is CASSEAGGTYTGELFF. CDR3 nucleotides: TGTGCCAGCAGTGAAGCGGGGGGCACGTACACCGGGGAGCTGTTTTTT.

This clonotype was picked up a small number of times. The V call is TRBV20-1, the J call TRBJ2-1, with D perhaps matching TRBD2 (5 bases). Per germline, CDR1 DFQATT and CDR2 SNEGSKA (reference sequence). V lost 4 bases, J lost 2 bases, and 15 bases lay in between. The CDR3 spans 15 residues. Here the CDR3 DNA reads TGCAGTGCTACCCCGCGGCGGGTCACCTACAATGAGCAGTTCTTC. Translating it yields CSATPRRVTYNEQFF.

About this clonotype: This may be a read error: a much more frequent sequence differs by one nucleotide. The chain combines TRBV2 with TRBJ1-2; 9 positions agree with TRBD1. The germline V gene has CDR1 SNHLY and CDR2 FYNNEI. The ends lost 10 bases at V and 4 bases at J; junction bases unmatched: 10. The CDR3 totals 14 residues. This chain's CDR3 is CANSLDRGRYGYTF. CDR3 nucleotide sequence: TGTGCCAACAGCCTGGACAGGGGACGCTATGGCTACACCTTC.

This clonotype was detected ten times or more. J is TRBJ1-3 and V is TRBV19; D remains ambiguous. The germline V gene encodes CDR1 LNHDA and CDR2 SQIVND (reference sequence). The V end lost 3 bases, the J end lost 0 bases, and 12 bases lay between the germline ends. The length of the CDR3 is 16 residues. The CDR3 loop is CASSIMDAFSGNTIYF. For the CDR3, the DNA is TGTGCCAGTAGTATTATGGACGCCTTCTCTGGAAACACCATATATTTT.

This clonotype showed up many times. The chain couples TRBV27 to TRBJ2-3; no firm D call. Germline loops: CDR1 MNHEY, CDR2 SMNVEV (reference sequence). The CDR3 has 13 residues. Between the trimmed V and J ends, which lost 2 bases and 4 bases, there was a span of 7 bases. CDR3 coding DNA: TGTGCCAGCAGTTTAAGGTCATCAGATACGCAGTATTTT. Its protein is CASSLRSSDTQYF.

The V and J genes are TRBV11-2 and TRBJ2-7, with TRBD2 identical over 10 bases. The CDR3 covers 15 residues. Trimming took 3 bases from V and 0 from J; bases not matched to a gene: 2. Germline V gives CDR1 SGHAT, CDR2 FQNNGV. CDR3 protein: CASSFPSGSSYEQYF. The CDR3 DNA is TGTGCCAGCAGCTTTCCTAGCGGGAGCTCCTACGAGCAGTACTTC.